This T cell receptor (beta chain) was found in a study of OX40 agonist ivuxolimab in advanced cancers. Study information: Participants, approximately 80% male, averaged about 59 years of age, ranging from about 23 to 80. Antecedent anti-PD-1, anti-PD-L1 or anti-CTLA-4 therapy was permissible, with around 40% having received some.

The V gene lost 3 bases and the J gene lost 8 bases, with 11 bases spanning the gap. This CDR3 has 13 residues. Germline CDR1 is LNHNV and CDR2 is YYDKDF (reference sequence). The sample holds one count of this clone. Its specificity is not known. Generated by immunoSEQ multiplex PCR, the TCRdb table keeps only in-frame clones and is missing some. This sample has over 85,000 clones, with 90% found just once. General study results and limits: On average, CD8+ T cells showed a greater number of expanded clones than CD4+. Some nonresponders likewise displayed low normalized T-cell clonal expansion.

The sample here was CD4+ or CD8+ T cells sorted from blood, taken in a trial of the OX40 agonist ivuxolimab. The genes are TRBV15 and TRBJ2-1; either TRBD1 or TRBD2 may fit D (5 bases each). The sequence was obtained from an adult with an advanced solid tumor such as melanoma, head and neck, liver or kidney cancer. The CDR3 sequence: CATSRGVSDEQFF. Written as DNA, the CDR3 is TGTGCCACCAGCAGGGGGGTTTCGGATGAGCAGTTCTTC.